This passage covers 14 T cell receptor beta chains from one sample sequenced in a study of T-cell memory formation after mild COVID-19 (dated by TCRdb to the early 2020s). Library construction relied on 5' RACE. Sequencing instrument: Illumina NovaSeq 6000. TCRdb's own reprocessing of the public reads used fastp at Q25 and MiXCR and kept productive beta chains. CDR3 protein sequences are deduplicated, and each keeps its most common genes and DNA. This sample gives 560,000 or so distinct CDR3 sequences in total; around 15% of them show up just once. About 8.1% of the sample belongs to the ten largest clones. The source material was PBMCs or a T cell subset sorted from them (not recorded which). The receptors stem from an adult woman who had mild COVID-19 (a few samples of this study predate the infection). The sample titles of this study are shuffled in the database, so cell type and time point are left out; the donor was told from shared clones.

The J gene is TRBJ2-7, the V gene TRBV24-1; 7 bases agree with TRBD1. Unmatched junction bases numbered 1, after V lost 2 bases and J lost 7 bases. From germline, CDR1 is KGHDR and CDR2 SFDVKD. This CDR3 contains 12 residues. CDR3 sequence reads: CATSDWTGEQYF. As DNA, the CDR3 is TGTGCCACCAGTGATTGGACAGGAGAGCAGTACTTC.

The table lists this clonotype with a few counts. CDR3: CSAGGGYTF. CDR3 sequence (DNA): TGCAGTGCAGGGGGGGGCTACACCTTC. The chain carries TRBV20-1 and TRBJ1-2; a weak D match, TRBD1 (6 bases). Germline V lookup: CDR1 DFQATT, CDR2 SNEGSKA (reference sequence). This CDR3 spans 9 amino acids. The V and J ends lost 6 bases and 8 bases respectively, with 7 bases between them.

This clonotype was detected many times. This chain joins TRBV6-6 and TRBJ2-3; no firm D call. Germline values: CDR1 MNHNY, CDR2 SVGAGI (reference sequence). The CDR3 extends over 14 amino acids. Between the trimmed V and J ends, which lost 2 bases and 2 bases, there was a span of 8 bases. The CDR3 DNA sequence: TGTGCCAGCAGTTACGGCAGAGACACAGATACGCAGTATTTT. The encoded protein is CASSYGRDTDTQYF.

The table lists this clonotype with a few counts. This chain joins TRBV24-1 and TRBJ2-1; D perhaps matches TRBD2 (6 bases). V was clipped by 4 bases and J by 7 bases, with 22 bases between them. Germline V gene sequence: CDR1 KGHDR, CDR2 SFDVKD. CDR3 length equals 17 residues. The CDR3 reads CATSDPSAGGMYNEQFF. The CDR3 coding sequence is TGTGCCACCAGTGACCCCTCGGCTGGCGGGATGTATAATGAGCAGTTCTTC.

This chain joins TRBV2 and TRBJ2-4, with D maybe TRBD1 (6 bases). The CDR3 runs 14 residues. With 8 bases removed from V and 3 bases from J, the gap between germline ends came to 14 bases. Germline V gives CDR1 SNHLY, CDR2 FYNNEI. In nucleotides, the CDR3 is TGTGCCAGCTACCGAGAACAGGGCAAAAACATTCAGTACTTC. Protein sequence: CASYREQGKNIQYF.

This clonotype has only a few counts. This chain links TRBV12-3 or TRBV12-4 with TRBJ2-5; 9 positions match TRBD1. Trimming at V came to 0 bases and at J to 5 bases, leaving 4 bases not matched to a gene. CDR3 length: 15 amino acids. Here the CDR3 reads CASSLAGTGRETQYF. The CDR3 bases are TGTGCCAGCAGTTTAGCGGGGACAGGGAGGGAGACCCAGTACTTC.

In its sample, this clonotype was seen a few times. This chain connects TRBV20-1 to TRBJ2-1; 8 bases line up with TRBD2. V shed 7 bases and J 4 bases; nucleotides not matched to a gene: 6. The CDR3 sequence is 13 residues long. CDR1 is DFQATT, CDR2 SNEGSKA, per germline (reference sequence). CDR3 region: CSVGTSAYNEQFF. CDR3 in DNA: TGCAGTGTTGGGACTAGTGCTTACAATGAGCAGTTCTTC.

The chain has TRBV3-1 and TRBJ2-2; 7 bases align to TRBD1. Germline CDR1 LGHDT, CDR2 YNNKEL (reference sequence). CDR3 length equals 14 residues. V shed 1 base and J 7 bases; nucleotides not matched to a gene: 3. Written as DNA, the CDR3 is TGTGCCAGCAGCCAAGGAACAGGGGTCGGGGAGCTGTTTTTT. Its protein product is CASSQGTGVGELFF.

This clonotype was counted only a few times. The genes are TRBV7-2 and TRBJ2-1; the match to TRBD2 covers 9 bases. CDR1 SGHTA and CDR2 FQGNSA come from the germline V gene. Germline trimming cut 4 bases from V and 6 bases from J; bases unmatched to any gene: 7. CDR3 length equals 15 residues. Written as DNA, the CDR3 is TGTGCCAGCAGCTCCCAAGCGGGGGGTAGCAATGAGCAGTTCTTC. Its translation is CASSSQAGGSNEQFF.

The table lists this clonotype with a few counts. This sequence joins TRBV20-1 and TRBJ1-2; D perhaps matches TRBD1 (5 bases). The length of the CDR3 is 17 residues. Germline values: CDR1 DFQATT, CDR2 SNEGSKA (reference sequence). V was clipped by 3 bases and J by 1 base, with 21 bases between them. The CDR3 is CSASPPQVGGINYGYTF. The CDR3 DNA follows: TGCAGTGCTAGCCCACCCCAAGTGGGGGGAATTAACTATGGCTACACCTTC.

The chain couples TRBV12-3 or TRBV12-4 to TRBJ2-5; D call uncertain. Trimming cost V 5 bases and J 0 bases, with 7 bases left between them. The CDR3 covers 13 residues. The CDR3 spells CASSPMYQETQYF. In DNA, the CDR3 is TGTGCCAGCAGTCCGATGTACCAAGAGACCCAGTACTTC.

The J gene is TRBJ1-1, the V gene TRBV7-9; the D is unclear. CDR3 size: 18 residues. Germline CDR1 reads SEHNR; CDR2 reads FQNEAQ (reference sequence). Trimming removed 0 bases at V and 1 base at J, with 18 bases between. The CDR3: CASSLAAGKGVTNTEAFF. The CDR3 DNA follows: TGTGCCAGCAGCTTAGCGGCGGGCAAAGGTGTGACGAACACTGAAGCTTTCTTT. Supplemented by reference TRBV7-9 and TRBJ1-1, the full variable domain reads DTGVSQNPRHKITKRGQNVTFRCDPISEHNRLYWYRQTLGQGPEFLTYFQNEAQLEKSRLLSDRFSAERPKGSFSTLEIQRTEQGDSAMYLCASSLAAGKGVTNTEAFFGQGTRLTVV.

The V call is TRBV5-1, the J call TRBJ1-2, with D possibly matching TRBD1 (6 bases). Trimming stripped 3 bases from V and 4 bases from J, with 10 bases between. The germline gives CDR1 SGHRS, CDR2 YFSETQ. The CDR3 runs to 13 residues. Written as DNA, the CDR3 is TGCGCCAGCAGCTCCACAGGGACCTATGGCTACACCTTC. Amino acids: CASSSTGTYGYTF.

The CDR3 coding sequence is TGCGCCAGCAGCCTAGTACTAGCGGGAGACCGCGAGCAGTACTTC. Its protein is CASSLVLAGDREQYF. The chain couples TRBV5-1 to TRBJ2-7, with 11 bases matching TRBD2. Germline CDR1 and CDR2: SGHRS and YFSETQ. The CDR3 totals 15 residues. J lost 6 bases, V lost 4 bases, and 9 bases had no gene match.